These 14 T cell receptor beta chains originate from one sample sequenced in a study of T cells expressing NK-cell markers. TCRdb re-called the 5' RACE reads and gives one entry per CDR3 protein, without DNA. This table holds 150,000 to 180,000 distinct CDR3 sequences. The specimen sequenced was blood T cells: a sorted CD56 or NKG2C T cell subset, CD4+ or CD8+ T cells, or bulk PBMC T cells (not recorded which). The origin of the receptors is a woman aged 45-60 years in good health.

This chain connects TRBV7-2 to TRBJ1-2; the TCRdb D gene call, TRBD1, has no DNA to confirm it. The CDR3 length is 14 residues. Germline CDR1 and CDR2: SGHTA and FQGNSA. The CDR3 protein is CASSFGGRASGYTF.

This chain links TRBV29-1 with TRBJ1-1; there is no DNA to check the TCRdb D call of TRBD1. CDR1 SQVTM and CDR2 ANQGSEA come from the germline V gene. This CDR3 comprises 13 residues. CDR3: CSVGPGTSTEAFF.

The chain's CDR3 is CASSWDGQPDTEAFF. This rearrangement joins TRBV5-6 to TRBJ1-1; TCRdb picks TRBD1, but there is no DNA to check that call. The CDR3 has 15 residues. Per the germline V gene, CDR1 is SGHDT and CDR2 is YYEEEE.

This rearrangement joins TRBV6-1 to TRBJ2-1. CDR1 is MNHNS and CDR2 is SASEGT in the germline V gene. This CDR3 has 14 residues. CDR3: CASSDSVYYNEQFF.

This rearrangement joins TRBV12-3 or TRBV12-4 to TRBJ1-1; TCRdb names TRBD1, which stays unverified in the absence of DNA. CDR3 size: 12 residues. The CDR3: CASTPGVPEAFF.

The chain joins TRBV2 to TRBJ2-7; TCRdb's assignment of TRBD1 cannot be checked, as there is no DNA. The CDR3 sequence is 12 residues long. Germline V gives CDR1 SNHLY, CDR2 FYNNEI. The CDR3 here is CASKGGASEQYF.

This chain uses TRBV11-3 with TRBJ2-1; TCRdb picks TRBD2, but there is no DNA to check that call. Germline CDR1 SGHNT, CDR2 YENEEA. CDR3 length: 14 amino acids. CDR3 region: CASSSTGTRGLQFF.

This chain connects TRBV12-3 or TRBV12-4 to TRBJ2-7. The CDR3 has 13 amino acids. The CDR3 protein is CASSLAGSYEQYF.

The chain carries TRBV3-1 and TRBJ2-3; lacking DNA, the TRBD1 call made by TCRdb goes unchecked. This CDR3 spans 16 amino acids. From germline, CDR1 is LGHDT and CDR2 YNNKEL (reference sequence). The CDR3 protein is CASSQEGVIPTDTQYF.

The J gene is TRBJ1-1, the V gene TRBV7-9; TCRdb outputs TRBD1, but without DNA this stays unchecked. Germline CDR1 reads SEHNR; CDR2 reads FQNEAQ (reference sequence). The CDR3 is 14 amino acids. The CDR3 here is CASSPTVGGTEAFF. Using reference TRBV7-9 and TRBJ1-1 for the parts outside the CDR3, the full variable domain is DTGVSQNPRHKITKRGQNVTFRCDPISEHNRLYWYRQTLGQGPEFLTYFQNEAQLEKSRLLSDRFSAERPKGSFSTLEIQRTEQGDSAMYLCASSPTVGGTEAFFGQGTRLTVV.

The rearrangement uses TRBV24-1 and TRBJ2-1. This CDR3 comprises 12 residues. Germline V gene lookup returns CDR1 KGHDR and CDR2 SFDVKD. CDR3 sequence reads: CATSDLLSHRFF.

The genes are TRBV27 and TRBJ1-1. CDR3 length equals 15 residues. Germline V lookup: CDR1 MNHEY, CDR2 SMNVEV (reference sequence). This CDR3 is CASSLSDYLNTEAFF.

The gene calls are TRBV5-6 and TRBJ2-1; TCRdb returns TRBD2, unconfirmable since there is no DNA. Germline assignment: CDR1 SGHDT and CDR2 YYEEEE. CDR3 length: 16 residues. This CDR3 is CASSLGVGANYNEQFF.

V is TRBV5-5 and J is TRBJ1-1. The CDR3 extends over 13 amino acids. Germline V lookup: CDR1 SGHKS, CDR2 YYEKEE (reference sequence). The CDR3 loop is CASSFNTYTEAFF.